This record looks at one T cell receptor beta chain sequence and its context. Antigen specificity is unknown. The source of the sample is a study of cytomegalovirus exposure and HLA in healthy donors. Study observations and caveats: The study carried out a later analysis of TCR beta sequences. It associated under 20,000 of them with specific HLA alleles at a false discovery rate of 0.05. Highly shared variants forming one cluster were likely a sequencing artifact. Across donors, sequencing depth was assumed by presence/absence analyses to be roughly uniform.

Germline V gene sequence: CDR1 MDHEN, CDR2 SYDVKM. This CDR3 has 15 amino acids. Losses at the gene ends were 6 bases for V and 4 bases for J; bases not matched to a gene: 7. PCR primers comprised 60 Vbeta and 13 Jbeta primers. Here immunoSEQ multiplex PCR was the method, and the copy in TCRdb shows in-frame clones only, minus some. The sample consists of around 150,000 clones, about 71% of them appearing once. The sample consisted of PBMCs. The source is a man aged 50 or older in good health and CMV-seronegative. The gene calls are TRBV28 and TRBJ1-1; 11 positions agree with TRBD1. The CDR3 DNA sequence: TGTGCCAGCAGACCAGGACAGGGGGCCGGCACTGAAGCTTTCTTT. Translated: CASRPGQGAGTEAFF. Looking up the rest from reference TRBV28 and TRBJ1-1 gives the full variable domain: DVKVTQSSRYLVKRTGEKVFLECVQDMDHENMFWYRQDPGLGLRLIYFSYDVKMKEKGDIPEGYSVSREKKERFSLILESASTNQTSMYLCASRPGQGAGTEAFFGQGTRLTVV.